The entry below gives a single T cell receptor (beta chain) sequence along with its context. The antigen is not known. The data were taken from a study of shared clonotypes between healthy human individuals. Study at large: Per donor, CD8 memory used one plate, CD8 naive used two, CD4 memory used three and CD4 naive used three.

V shed 0 bases, J shed 4 bases, and the junction held 10 bases outside the gene matches. The germline V gene encodes CDR1 SEHNR and CDR2 FQNEAQ (reference sequence). The CDR3 covers 18 residues. The deep-level immunoSEQ assay was used. The protocol was immunoSEQ multiplex PCR, while the TCRdb copy is restricted to in-frame clones and leaves out a portion. In the table there are nearly 600,000 clones, around 95% of which are singletons. The naive CD8 fraction comprised CD45RO-negative cells positively selected for CCR7 and excluded terminally differentiated effector memory CD45RA+ cells. Findings and limits, study-wide: A few donors had around 5.2% of their naive CD4 clonotypes in common. Against clonotypes common to all four donors, non-shared ones had lower generation probabilities.

The receptor comes from a woman aged 25 to 39 in good health. V gene TRBV7-9 combines with J gene TRBJ2-2; 8 bases are shared with TRBD2. Input material: naive CD8+ T cells sorted from blood. The CDR3 DNA sequence: TGTGCCAGCAGCTTAGCGAAAATCGGGAGGGCCAGCACCGGGGAGCTGTTTTTT. Translated: CASSLAKIGRASTGELFF.